The T cell receptor beta chain described here comes from a study of identical twins. This clonotype was counted between two and nine times. Unique molecular identifiers were present on cDNA, and template switching added a universal primer site. TCRdb reprocessed the 5' RACE reads via MiXCR and lists one record per CDR3 protein. Of about 690,000 distinct CDR3 sequences listed, roughly 20% are singletons. Germline assignment: CDR1 SQVTM and CDR2 ANQGSEA. The CDR3 extends over 12 amino acids. Trimming removed 3 bases from V and 4 bases from J, with 9 bases in between. The data were also submitted as part of a second study, on T cells expressing NK-cell markers. Turning to that study: The TCR beta repertoires were obtained from sorted CD3+CD56+NKG2C+, CD3+CD56+NKG2C- and CD3+CD56-NKG2C+ T cells. Dominant NKG2C+ clonotypes accounted for roughly 1.0-8% of CD8+ T cells in six donors.

This chain joins TRBV29-1 and TRBJ2-5; TRBD2 might be the D (6 bases). The clonotype was recovered from a woman aged 18-30 years in good health. The sample consisted of PBMCs. CDR3 residues: CSVDPEGETQYF. As DNA, the CDR3 is TGCAGCGTTGATCCGGAGGGAGAGACCCAGTACTTC.